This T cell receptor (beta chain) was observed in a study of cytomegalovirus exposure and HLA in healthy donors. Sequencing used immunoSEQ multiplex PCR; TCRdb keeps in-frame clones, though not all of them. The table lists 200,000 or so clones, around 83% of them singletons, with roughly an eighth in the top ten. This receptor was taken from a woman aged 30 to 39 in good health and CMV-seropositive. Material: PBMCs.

The CDR3 DNA sequence: TGTGCCAGTAGGGTAGGACAGGGGAGATACAATGAGCAGTTCTTC. As protein: CASRVGQGRYNEQFF. This chain joins TRBV19 and TRBJ2-1, with 9 bases identical to TRBD1. From germline, CDR1 is LNHDA and CDR2 SQIVND (reference sequence). CDR3 size: 15 residues. The ends lost 6 bases at V and 4 bases at J; junction bases unmatched: 7.